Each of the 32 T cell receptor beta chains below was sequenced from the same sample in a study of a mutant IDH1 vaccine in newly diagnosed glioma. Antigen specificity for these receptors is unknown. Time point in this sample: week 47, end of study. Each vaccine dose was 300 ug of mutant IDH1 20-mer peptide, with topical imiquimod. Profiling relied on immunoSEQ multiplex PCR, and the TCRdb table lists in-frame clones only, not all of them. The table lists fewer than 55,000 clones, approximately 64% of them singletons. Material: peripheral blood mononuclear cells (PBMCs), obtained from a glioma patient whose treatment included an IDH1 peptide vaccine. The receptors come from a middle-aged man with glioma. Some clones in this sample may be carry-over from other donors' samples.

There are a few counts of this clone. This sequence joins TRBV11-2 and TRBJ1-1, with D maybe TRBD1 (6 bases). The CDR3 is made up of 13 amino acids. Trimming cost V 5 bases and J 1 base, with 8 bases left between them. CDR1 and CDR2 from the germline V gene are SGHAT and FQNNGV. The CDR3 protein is CASSTQGNTEAFF. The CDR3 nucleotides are TGTGCCAGCAGCACACAGGGGAACACTGAAGCTTTCTTT.

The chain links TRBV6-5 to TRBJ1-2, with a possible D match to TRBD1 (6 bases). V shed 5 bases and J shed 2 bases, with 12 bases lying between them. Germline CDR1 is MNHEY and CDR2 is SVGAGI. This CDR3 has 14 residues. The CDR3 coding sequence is TGTGCCAGCAGTCCTTACGGACAGAACTATGGCTACACCTTC. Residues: CASSPYGQNYGYTF.

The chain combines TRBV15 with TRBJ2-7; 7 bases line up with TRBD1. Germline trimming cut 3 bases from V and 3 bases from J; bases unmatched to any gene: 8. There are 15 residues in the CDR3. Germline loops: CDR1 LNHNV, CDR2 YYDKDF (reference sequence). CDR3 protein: CATSSTGTASYEQYF. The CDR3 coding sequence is TGTGCCACCAGCAGCACCGGGACAGCTAGCTACGAGCAGTACTTC.

CDR3 nucleotides: TGCGCCAGCAGCCAAGATTCCTCTTCTGGCTACACCTTC. Translating gives CASSQDSSSGYTF. The chain carries TRBV4-1 and TRBJ1-2, with D unclear. Germline assignment: CDR1 MGHRA and CDR2 YSYEKL. Trimming shortened V by 0 bases and J by 7 bases, and 9 bases separated the two germline ends. The CDR3 extends over 13 amino acids.

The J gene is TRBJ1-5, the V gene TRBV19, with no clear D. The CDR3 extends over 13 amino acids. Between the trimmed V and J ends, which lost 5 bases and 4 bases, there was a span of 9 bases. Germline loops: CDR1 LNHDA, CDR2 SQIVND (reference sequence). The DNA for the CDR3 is TGTGCCAGTAGTGTCTCTAGGAATCAGCCCCAGCATTTT. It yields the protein CASSVSRNQPQHF.

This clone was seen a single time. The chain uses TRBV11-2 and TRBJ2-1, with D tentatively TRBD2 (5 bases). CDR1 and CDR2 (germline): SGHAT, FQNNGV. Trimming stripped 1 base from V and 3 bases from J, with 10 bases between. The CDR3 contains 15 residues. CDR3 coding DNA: TGTGCCAGCAGCTTAGTGCGGGCCGTCTACAATGAGCAGTTCTTC. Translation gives CASSLVRAVYNEQFF.

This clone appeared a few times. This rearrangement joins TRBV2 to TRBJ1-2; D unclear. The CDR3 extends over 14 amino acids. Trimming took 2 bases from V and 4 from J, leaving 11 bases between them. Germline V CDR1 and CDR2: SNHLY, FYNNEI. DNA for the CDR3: TGTGCCAGCAGTGAAAACGACAATCCCTATGGCTACACCTTC. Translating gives CASSENDNPYGYTF.

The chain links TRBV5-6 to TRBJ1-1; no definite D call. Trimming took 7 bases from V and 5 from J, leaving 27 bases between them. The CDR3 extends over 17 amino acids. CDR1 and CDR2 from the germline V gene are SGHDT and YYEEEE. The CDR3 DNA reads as TGTGCCAGCTTCGGAGTCCAGGTTTTTTTTCGACGGACTGAAGCTTTCTTT. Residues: CASFGVQVFFRRTEAFF.

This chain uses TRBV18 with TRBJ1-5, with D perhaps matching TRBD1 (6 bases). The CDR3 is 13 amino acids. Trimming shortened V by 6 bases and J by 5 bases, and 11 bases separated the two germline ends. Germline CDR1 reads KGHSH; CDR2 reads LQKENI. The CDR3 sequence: CASSPNRDQPQHF. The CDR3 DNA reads TGTGCCAGCTCGCCGAACAGGGATCAGCCCCAGCATTTT.

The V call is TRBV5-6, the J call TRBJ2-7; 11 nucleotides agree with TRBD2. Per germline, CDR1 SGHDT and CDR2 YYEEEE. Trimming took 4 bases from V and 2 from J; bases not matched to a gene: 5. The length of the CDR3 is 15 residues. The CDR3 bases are TGTGCCAGCAGCGGAACTAGCGGGGGACCCTACGAGCAGTACTTC. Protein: CASSGTSGGPYEQYF.

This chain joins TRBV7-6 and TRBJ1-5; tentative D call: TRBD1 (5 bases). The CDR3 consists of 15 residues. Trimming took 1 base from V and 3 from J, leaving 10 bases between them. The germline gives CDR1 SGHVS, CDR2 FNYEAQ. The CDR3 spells CASSLDGGPNQPQHF. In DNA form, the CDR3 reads TGTGCCAGCAGCTTAGATGGGGGTCCCAATCAGCCCCAGCATTTT.

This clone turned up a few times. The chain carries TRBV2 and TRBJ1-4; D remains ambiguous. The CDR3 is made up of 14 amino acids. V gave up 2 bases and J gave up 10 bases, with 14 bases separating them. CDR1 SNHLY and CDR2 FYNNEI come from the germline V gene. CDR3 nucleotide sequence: TGTGCCAGCAGTGAATCAGGTCTCGGTGGAAAACTGTTTTTT. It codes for CASSESGLGGKLFF.

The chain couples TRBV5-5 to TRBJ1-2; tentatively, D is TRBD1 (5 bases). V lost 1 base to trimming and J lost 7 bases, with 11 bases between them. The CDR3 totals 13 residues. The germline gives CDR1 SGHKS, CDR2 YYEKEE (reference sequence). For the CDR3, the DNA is TGTGCCAGCAGCTTGCAGGGTCGACTTGGCTACACCTTC. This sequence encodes CASSLQGRLGYTF. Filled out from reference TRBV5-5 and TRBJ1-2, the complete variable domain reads DAGVTQSPTHLIKTRGQQVTLRCSPISGHKSVSWYQQVLGQGPQFIFQYYEKEERGRGNFPDRFSARQFPNYSSELNVNALLLGDSALYLCASSLQGRLGYTFGSGTRLTVV.

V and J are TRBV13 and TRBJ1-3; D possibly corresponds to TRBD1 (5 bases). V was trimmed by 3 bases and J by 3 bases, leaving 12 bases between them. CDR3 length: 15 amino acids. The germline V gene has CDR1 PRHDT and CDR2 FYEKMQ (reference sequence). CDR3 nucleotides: TGTGCCAGCAGCTTTAAAGGGGTGGGTGGAAACACCATATATTTT. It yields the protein CASSFKGVGGNTIYF.

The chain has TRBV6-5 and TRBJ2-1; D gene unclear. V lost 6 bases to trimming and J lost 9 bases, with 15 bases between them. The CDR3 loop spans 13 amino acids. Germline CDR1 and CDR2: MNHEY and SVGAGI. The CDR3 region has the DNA TGTGCCAGCAGCTTCCAGGTAAACGGTGAGCAGTTCTTC. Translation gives CASSFQVNGEQFF.

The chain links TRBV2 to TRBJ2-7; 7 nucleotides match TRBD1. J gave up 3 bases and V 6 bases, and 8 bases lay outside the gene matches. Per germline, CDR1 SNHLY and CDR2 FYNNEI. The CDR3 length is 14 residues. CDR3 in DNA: TGTGCCAGCAGCGCTCCGGGACAGATCTACGAGCAGTACTTC. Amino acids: CASSAPGQIYEQYF.

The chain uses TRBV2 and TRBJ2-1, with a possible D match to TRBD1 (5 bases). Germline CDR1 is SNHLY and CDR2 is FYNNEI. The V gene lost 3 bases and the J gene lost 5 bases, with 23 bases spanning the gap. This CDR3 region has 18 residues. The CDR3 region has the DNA TGTGCCAGCAGTGACTCCTTTTGGGGCAGGACGAAGAACAATGAGCAGTTCTTC. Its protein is CASSDSFWGRTKNNEQFF.

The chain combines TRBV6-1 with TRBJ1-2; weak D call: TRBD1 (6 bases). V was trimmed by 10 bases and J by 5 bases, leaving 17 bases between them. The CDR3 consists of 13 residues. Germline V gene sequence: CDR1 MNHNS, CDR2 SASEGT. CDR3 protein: CATETGGGYGYTF. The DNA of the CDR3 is TGTGCCACCGAGACAGGCGGGGGATATGGCTACACCTTC.

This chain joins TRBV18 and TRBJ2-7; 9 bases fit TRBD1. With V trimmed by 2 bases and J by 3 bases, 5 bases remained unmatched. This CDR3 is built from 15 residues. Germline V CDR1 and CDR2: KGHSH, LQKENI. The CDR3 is CASSPEGQGIYEQYF. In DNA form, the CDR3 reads TGTGCCAGCTCACCAGAGGGACAGGGTATCTACGAGCAGTACTTC. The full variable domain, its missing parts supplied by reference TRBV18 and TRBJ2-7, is NAGVMQNPRHLVRRRGQEARLRCSPMKGHSHVYWYRQLPEEGLKFMVYLQKENIIDESGMPKERFSAEFPKEGPSILRIQQVVRGDSAAYFCASSPEGQGIYEQYFGPGTRLTVT.

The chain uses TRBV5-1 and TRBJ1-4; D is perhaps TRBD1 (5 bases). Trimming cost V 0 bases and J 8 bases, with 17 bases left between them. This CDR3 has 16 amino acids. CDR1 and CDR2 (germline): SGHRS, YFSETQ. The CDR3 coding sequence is TGCGCCAGCAGCTTGGGGTCGCCAGGGCGCGGGGAAAAACTGTTTTTT. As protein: CASSLGSPGRGEKLFF.

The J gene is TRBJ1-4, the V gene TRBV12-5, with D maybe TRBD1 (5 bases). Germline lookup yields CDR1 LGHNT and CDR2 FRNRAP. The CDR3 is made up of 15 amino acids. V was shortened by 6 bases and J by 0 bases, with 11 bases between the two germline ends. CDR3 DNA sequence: TGTGCTAGTGGGGGTGAGACAGCAACTAATGAAAAACTGTTTTTT. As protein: CASGGETATNEKLFF.

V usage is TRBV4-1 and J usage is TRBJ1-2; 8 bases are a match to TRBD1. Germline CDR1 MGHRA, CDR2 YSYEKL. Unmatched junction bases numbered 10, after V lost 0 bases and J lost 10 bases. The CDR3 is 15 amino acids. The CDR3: CASSQDAGGLFPYTF. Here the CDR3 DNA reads TGCGCCAGCAGCCAAGACGCAGGGGGCCTTTTTCCCTACACCTTC.

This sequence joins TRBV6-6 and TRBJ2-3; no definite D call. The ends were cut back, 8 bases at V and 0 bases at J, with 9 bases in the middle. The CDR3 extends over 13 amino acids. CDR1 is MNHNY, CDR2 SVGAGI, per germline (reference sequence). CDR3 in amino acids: CASGDSSTDTQYF. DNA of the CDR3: TGTGCCAGCGGGGATTCTAGCACAGATACGCAGTATTTT.

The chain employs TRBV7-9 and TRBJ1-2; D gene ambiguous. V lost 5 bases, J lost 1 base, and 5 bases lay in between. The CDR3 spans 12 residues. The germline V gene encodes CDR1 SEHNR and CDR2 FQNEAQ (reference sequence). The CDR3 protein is CASSHRNYGYTF. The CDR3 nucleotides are TGTGCCAGCAGCCACCGTAACTATGGCTACACCTTC. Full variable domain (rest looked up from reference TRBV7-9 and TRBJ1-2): DTGVSQNPRHKITKRGQNVTFRCDPISEHNRLYWYRQTLGQGPEFLTYFQNEAQLEKSRLLSDRFSAERPKGSFSTLEIQRTEQGDSAMYLCASSHRNYGYTFGSGTRLTVV.

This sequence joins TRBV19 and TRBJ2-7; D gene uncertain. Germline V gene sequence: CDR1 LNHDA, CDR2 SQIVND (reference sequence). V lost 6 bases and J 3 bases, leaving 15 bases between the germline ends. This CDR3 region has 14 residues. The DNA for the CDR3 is TGTGCCAGTAGCCCCGGACGTCTACACTACGAGCAGTACTTC. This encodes CASSPGRLHYEQYF. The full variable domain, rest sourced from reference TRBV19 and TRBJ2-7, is DGGITQSPKYLFRKEGQNVTLSCEQNLNHDAMYWYRQDPGQGLRLIYYSQIVNDFQKGDIAEGYSVSREKKESFPLTVTSAQKNPTAFYLCASSPGRLHYEQYFGPGTRLTVT.

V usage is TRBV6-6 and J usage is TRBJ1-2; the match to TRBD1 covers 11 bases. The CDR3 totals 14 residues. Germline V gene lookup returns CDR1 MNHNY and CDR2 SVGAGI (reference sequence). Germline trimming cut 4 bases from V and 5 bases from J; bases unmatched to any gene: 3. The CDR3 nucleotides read TGTGCCAGCAGTTGGGACAGGGGGTCTTATGGCTACACCTTC. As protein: CASSWDRGSYGYTF.

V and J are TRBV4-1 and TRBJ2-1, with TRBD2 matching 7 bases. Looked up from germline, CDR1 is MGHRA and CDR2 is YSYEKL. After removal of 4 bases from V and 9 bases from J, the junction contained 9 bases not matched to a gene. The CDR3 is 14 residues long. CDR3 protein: CASSLGGGPGEQFF. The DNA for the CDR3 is TGCGCCAGCAGCCTAGGCGGGGGACCGGGTGAGCAGTTCTTC.

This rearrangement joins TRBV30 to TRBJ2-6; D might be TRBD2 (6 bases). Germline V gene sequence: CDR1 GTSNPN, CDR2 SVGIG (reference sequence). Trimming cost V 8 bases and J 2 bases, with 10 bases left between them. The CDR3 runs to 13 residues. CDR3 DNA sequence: TGTGCCCTCGGGAGTGCTGGGGCCAACGTCCTGACTTTC. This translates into CALGSAGANVLTF.

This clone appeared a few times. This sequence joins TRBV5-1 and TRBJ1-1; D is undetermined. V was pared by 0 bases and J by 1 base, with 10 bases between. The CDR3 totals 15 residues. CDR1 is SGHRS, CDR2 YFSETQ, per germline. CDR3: CASSLAWQTNTEAFF. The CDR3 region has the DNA TGCGCCAGCAGCTTGGCCTGGCAGACGAACACTGAAGCTTTCTTT.

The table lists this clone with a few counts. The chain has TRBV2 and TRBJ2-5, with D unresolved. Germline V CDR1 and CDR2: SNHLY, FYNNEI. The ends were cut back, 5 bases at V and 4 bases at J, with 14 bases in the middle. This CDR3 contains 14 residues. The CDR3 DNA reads TGTGCCAGCAGTCCTTTCTATGGTCGAGAGACCCAGTACTTC. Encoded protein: CASSPFYGRETQYF.

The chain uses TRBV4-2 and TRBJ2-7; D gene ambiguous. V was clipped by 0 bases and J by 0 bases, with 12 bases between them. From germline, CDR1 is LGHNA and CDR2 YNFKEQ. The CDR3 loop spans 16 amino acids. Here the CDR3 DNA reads TGTGCCAGCAGCCAAGAGACGGACCCAGGCTCCTACGAGCAGTACTTC. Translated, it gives CASSQETDPGSYEQYF.

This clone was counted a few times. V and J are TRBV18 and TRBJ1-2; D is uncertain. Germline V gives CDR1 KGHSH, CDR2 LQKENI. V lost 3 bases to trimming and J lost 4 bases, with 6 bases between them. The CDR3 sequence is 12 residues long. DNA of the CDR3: TGTGCCAGCTCACCGGACCGCTATGGCTACACCTTC. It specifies CASSPDRYGYTF. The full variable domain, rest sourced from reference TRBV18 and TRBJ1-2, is NAGVMQNPRHLVRRRGQEARLRCSPMKGHSHVYWYRQLPEEGLKFMVYLQKENIIDESGMPKERFSAEFPKEGPSILRIQQVVRGDSAAYFCASSPDRYGYTFGSGTRLTVV.